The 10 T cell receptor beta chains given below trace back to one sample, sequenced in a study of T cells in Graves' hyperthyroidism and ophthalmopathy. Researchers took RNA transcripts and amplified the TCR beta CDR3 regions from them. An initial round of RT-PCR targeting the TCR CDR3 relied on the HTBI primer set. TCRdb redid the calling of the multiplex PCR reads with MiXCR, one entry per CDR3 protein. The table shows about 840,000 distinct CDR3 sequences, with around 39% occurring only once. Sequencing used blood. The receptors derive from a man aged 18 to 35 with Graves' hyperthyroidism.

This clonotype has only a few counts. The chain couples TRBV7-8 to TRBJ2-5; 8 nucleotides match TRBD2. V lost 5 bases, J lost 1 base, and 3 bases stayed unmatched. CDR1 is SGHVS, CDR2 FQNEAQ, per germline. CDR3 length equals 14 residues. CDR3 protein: CASSDGTSQETQYF. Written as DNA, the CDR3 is TGTGCCAGCAGCGATGGGACTAGCCAAGAGACCCAGTACTTC.

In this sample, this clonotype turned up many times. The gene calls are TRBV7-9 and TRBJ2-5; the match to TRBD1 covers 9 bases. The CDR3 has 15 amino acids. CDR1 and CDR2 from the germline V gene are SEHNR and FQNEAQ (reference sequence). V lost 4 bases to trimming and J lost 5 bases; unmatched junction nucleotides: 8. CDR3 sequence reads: CASSSGQGLKETQYF. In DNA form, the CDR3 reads TGTGCCAGCAGCTCAGGACAGGGGTTGAAGGAGACCCAGTACTTC.

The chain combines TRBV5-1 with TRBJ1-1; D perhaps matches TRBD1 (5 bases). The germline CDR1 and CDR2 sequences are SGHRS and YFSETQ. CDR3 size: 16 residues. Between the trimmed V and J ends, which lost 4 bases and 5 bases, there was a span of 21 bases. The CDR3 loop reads CASSPGTALRGTEAFF. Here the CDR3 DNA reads TGCGCCAGCAGCCCCGGAACGGCCCTTAGGGGAACTGAAGCTTTCTTT.

The CDR3 DNA follows: TGTGCCAGCAGTTTAGTGAGGGGGCCCGAAGCTTTCTTT. This gives the protein CASSLVRGPEAFF. The rearrangement uses TRBV27 and TRBJ1-1; TRBD1 matches 7 bases. V lost 2 bases, J lost 8 bases, and 5 bases stayed unmatched. From germline, CDR1 is MNHEY and CDR2 SMNVEV (reference sequence). There are 13 residues in the CDR3.

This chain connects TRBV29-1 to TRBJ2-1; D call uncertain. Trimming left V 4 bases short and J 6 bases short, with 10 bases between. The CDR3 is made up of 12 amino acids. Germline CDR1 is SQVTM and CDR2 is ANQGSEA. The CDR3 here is CSVAQGSNEQFF. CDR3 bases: TGCAGCGTTGCACAAGGGTCCAATGAGCAGTTCTTC.

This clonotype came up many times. CDR3 region: CASSATTTGTSGALHF. The CDR3 DNA reads as TGTGCCAGCAGCGCGACTACGACAGGGACCTCCGGGGCCCTCCACTTT. This sequence joins TRBV9 and TRBJ1-6; 7 bases are a match to TRBD1. The CDR3 has 16 amino acids. The germline V gene has CDR1 SGDLS and CDR2 YYNGEE. The V segment lost 3 bases and the J segment 14 bases; nucleotides outside the gene matches: 17.

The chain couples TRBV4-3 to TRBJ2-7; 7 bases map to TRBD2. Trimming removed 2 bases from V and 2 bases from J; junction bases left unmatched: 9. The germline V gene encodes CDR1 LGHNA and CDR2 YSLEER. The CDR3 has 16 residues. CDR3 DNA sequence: TGCGCCAGCAGCCAATTTCCAGCGGGACGTGCCTACGAGCAGTACTTC. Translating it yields CASSQFPAGRAYEQYF.

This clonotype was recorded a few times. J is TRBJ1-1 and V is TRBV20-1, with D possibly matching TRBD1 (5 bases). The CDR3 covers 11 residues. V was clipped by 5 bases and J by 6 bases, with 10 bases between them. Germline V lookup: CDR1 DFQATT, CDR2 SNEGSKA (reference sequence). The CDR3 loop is CSARGQPEAFF. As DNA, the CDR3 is TGCAGTGCTCGGGGCCAGCCTGAAGCTTTCTTT.

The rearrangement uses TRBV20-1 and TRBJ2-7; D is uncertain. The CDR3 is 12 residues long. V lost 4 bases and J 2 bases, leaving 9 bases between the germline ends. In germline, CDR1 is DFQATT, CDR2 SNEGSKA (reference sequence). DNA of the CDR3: TGCAGTGCTAATCTATCTCCCTACGAGCAGTACTTC. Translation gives CSANLSPYEQYF.

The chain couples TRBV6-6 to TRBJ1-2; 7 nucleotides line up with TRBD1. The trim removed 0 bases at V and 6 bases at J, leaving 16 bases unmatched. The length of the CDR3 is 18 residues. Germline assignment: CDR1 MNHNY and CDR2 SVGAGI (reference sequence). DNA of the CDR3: TGTGCCAGCAGTTACTCGTCGAGTCCCTTAACAGGGGAGAATGGCTACACCTTC. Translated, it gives CASSYSSSPLTGENGYTF.